This T cell receptor (beta chain) was recorded in a study of blood T cells in healthy people across ages. Study findings and constraints: The diversity estimates, figures obtained from one million T cells, were considered underestimates.

The CDR3 has 15 amino acids. V lost 1 base, J lost 7 bases, and 19 bases lay in between. From germline, CDR1 is SQVTM and CDR2 ANQGSEA. The table lists this clonotype with many counts. Its matching antigen is unknown. Healthy Russian Caucasian donors spanned ages about 6 to 90 years. The use of a sample-barcoded 5' primer and a J-beta primer mix characterized a second PCR of 7 to 11 cycles. TCRdb called the 5' RACE reads again in MiXCR, with one record for every CDR3 protein. This sample has approximately 670,000 distinct CDR3 sequences, with roughly 41% found just once. The TCR comes from an elderly man in good health. V gene TRBV29-1 combines with J gene TRBJ2-5; D is ambiguous. Sample: blood. The CDR3 sequence is CSVEVDLPPMGTQYF. CDR3 bases: TGCAGCGTTGAAGTTGATCTCCCCCCGATGGGGACCCAGTACTTC.